Listed below are T cell receptor beta chains from one sample, sequenced in a study of blood T cell repertoires in COVID-19. Data came from immunoSEQ multiplex PCR; TCRdb stores just in-frame clones and leaves some out. The sample yields tens of thousands of clones, roughly 86% seen once. The sample consisted of peripheral blood. The receptors originated from a man over 45 with active COVID-19. The CDR3 runs from the conserved cysteine through the conserved F or W. Size values are once, few and many counts, or a class for expanded clones, and some rows have none.

cdr3_length clone_size v_call cdr3_aa
13 - TRBV14 CASSRGQYTEAFF
14 once TRBV5-1 CASSLANSNTEAFF
11 - TRBV6-6 CASSPKETQYF
15 once TRBV19 CASSSYRAMEETQYF
12 - TRBV11-2 CASSTQGGEQYF
16 once TRBV7-8 CASRLAGDPRGNEQFF
11 - TRBV6-5 CASSPGLVQFF
14 - TRBV6-5 CASLDFYNTGELFF
17 - TRBV9 CASSVAVAGVSTDTQYF
14 - TRBV5-1 CASSPVQPAIGYTF
15 - TRBV9 CASSARTGAYDEQFF
13 - TRBV6-6 CASSYTMSYEQYF
13 - TRBV27 CASRWLTSREQYF
15 - TRBV6-1 CASSEVWGPKGGYTF
13 - TRBV4-3 CASSQEGQGEAFF
13 - TRBV2 CASKGQIYNEQFF
14 - TRBV15 CATRGVGGAGELFF
15 - TRBV19 CASRLQGVSGNTIYF
16 - TRBV5-6 CASSLYWRASTDTQYF
14 - TRBV3-1/TRBV3-2 CASSQQATNYGYTF
13 - TRBV6-5 CASSPGFYYGYTF
13 - TRBV4-1 CASSHAGSGELFF
15 - TRBV13 CASSLRTGRNTEAFF
17 - TRBV4-2 CASSLAGAGVDTGELFF
14 - TRBV19 CASSIGHGNEKLFF
14 few TRBV27 CASRRQLGRDEQFF
15 once TRBV11-2 CASTLPGTGATEAFF
15 - TRBV6-5 CASSPRGRSTDTQYF
14 - TRBV6-5 CASSRGLAAYEQYF
14 - TRBV2 CASAGRGLGRGYTF
17 - TRBV5-5 CASSLTQGRALISGYTF
16 once TRBV15 CATSSPESSGTGELFF
15 few TRBV9 CASSYRGDRTGELFF
16 - TRBV9 CASSVIAGRSYNEQFF
12 - TRBV27 CASSLQGYEQYF
15 - TRBV14 CASSQAAGAGSPLHF
14 few TRBV6-5 CAIRPGFSNQPQHF
15 - TRBV25-1 CASSELIGFTGELFF
14 medium-sized TRBV4-3 CASSQGTVSYEQYF
15 - TRBV5-8 CASSLAQFYNSPLHF
14 - TRBV6-2/TRBV6-3 CASSHATGVYEQYF
15 medium-sized TRBV3-1/TRBV3-2 CASRGGQGAYNEQFF
14 - TRBV10-1 CASSVGRRDSPLHF
13 - TRBV6-6 CASSSPGTDTQYF
19 - TRBV2 CASSEMRPIRAGEADTQYF
14 once TRBV19 CASKLGPVGTEAFF
14 - TRBV5-1 CASSLVQERSPLHF
17 - TRBV5-8 CASSSEQGAMSTDTQYF
14 - TRBV15 CATSRRLGNQPQHF
13 - TRBV6-5 CATRHGGLYGYTF
14 - TRBV27 CASSDDRAAGELFF
13 - TRBV7-9 CASSLGRQETQYF
13 once TRBV19 CASKGLNYNEQFF